The sequence of this T cell receptor beta chain was determined in a study of monozygotic twins with inflammatory bowel disease. Notes on the study in general: Differing immunosuppressive treatments may have added variability to patient repertoires.

The CDR3 spans 13 residues. Turning to this clonotype: Its antigen is not known.

Without any T cell sorting, total RNA was isolated from whole blood. TCRdb reprocessed the 5' RACE reads, with one entry per CDR3 protein and no DNA. The table lists about 380,000 distinct CDR3 sequences. The sample was blood. This TCR came from a human donor with ulcerative colitis or Crohn's disease, or a healthy co-twin of an affected twin (not recorded which). The V call is TRBV12-3 or TRBV12-4, the J call TRBJ2-2. CDR3: CASSFGDTGELFF.